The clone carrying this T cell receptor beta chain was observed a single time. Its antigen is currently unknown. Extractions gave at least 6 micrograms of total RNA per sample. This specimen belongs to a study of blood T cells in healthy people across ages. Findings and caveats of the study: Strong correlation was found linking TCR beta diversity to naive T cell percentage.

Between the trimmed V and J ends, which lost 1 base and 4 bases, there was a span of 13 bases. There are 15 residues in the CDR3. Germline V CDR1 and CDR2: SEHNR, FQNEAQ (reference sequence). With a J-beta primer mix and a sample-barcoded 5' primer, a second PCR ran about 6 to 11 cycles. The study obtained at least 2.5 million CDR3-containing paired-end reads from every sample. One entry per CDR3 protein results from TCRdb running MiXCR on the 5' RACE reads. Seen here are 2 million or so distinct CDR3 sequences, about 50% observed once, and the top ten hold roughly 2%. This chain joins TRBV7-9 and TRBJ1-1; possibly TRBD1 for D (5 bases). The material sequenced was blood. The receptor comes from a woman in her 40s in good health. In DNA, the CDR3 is TGTGCCAGCAGCTTAGATGCATGGGGGGTCACTGAAGCTTTCTTT. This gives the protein CASSLDAWGVTEAFF.